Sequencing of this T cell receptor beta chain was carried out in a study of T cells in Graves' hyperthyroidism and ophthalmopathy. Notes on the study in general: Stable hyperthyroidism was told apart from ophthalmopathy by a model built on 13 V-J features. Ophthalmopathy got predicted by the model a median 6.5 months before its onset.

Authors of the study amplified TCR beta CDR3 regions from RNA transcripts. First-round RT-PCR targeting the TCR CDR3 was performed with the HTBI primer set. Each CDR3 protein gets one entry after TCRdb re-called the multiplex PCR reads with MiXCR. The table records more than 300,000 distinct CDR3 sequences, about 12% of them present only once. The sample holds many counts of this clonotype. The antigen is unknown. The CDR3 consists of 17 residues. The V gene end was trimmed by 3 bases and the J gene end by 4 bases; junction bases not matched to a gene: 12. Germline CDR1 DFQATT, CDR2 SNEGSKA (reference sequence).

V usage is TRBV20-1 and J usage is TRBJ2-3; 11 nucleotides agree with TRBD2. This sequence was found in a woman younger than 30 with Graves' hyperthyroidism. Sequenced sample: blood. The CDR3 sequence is CSASPTGLAGISDTQYF. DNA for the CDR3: TGCAGTGCTAGCCCCACCGGACTAGCGGGTATTTCAGATACGCAGTATTTT.